The rows below give T cell receptor beta chains drawn from one sample of a study of shared clonotypes between healthy human individuals. Method: immunoSEQ multiplex PCR; TCRdb's copy keeps in-frame clones and lacks some. The top ten clones hold around 52% of a sample with about 79,000 clones, roughly three fifths of them seen once. The source material was memory CD8+ T cells sorted from blood. These receptors all come from a young man in good health. Both conserved end residues are part of each CDR3. The order of the fields is V gene, CDR3 length, CDR3 protein.

>TRBV6-5|15
CASSISGTGTHEQYF
>TRBV5-1|15
CASSLVSGSPNEQFF
>TRBV9|13
CASSSGQFETQYF
>TRBV18|14
CASSIRTENYGYTF
>TRBV7-2|14
CASSPGLESYEQYF
>TRBV25-1|14
CASSEWTGPYEQYF
>TRBV13|13
CASRAGTGGEQYF
>TRBV5-5|15
CASSPGLALQETQYF
>TRBV28|12
CASSGGNYEQYF
>TRBV30|14
CAFTRTGTYNEQFF